Sequencing of this T cell receptor beta chain was carried out in a study of cytomegalovirus exposure and HLA in healthy donors. Measured with immunoSEQ multiplex PCR; TCRdb has only the in-frame clones, and not every one. The sample lists about 360,000 clones; just over 85% were seen once. The source is a woman aged 18-35 years in good health and CMV-seronegative. Sequencing used PBMCs.

The CDR3 DNA reads as TGTGCCAGCAGCTTGGTGGGCCTAGCGGGGGCCTTTAACATTCAGTACTTC. It specifies CASSLVGLAGAFNIQYF. The chain recombines TRBV5-6 with TRBJ2-4; 10 bases match TRBD2. J lost 7 bases, V lost 0 bases, and 10 bases had no gene match. The CDR3 has 17 residues. Germline CDR1 is SGHDT and CDR2 is YYEEEE.